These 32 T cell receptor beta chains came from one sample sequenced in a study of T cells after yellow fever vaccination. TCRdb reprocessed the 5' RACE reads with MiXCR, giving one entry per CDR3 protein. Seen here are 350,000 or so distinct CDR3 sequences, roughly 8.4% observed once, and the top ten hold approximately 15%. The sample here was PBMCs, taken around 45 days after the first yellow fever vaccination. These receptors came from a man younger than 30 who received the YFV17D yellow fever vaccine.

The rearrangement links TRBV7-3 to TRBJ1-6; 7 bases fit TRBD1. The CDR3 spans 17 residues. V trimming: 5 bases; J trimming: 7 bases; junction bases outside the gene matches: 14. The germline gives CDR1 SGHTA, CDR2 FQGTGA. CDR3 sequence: CASSLNPTGRGNSPLHF. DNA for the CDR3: TGTGCCAGCAGCCTAAACCCGACAGGGAGAGGGAATTCACCCCTCCACTTT.

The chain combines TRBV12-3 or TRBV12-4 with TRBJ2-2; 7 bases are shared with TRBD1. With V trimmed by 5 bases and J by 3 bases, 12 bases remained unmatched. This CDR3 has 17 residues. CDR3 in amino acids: CASSPDLQGTYTGELFF. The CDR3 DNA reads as TGTGCCAGCAGTCCCGACCTACAGGGGACCTACACCGGGGAGCTGTTTTTT.

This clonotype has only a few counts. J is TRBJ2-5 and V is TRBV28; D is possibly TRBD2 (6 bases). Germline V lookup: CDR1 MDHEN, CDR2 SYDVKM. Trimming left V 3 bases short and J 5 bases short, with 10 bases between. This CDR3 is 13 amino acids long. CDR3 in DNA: TGTGCCAGCAGTTTTGCGGGATGGGAGACCCAGTACTTC. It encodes CASSFAGWETQYF.

DNA for the CDR3: TGTGCCAGCAGCTTAGATAAGGAAGGATATGGCTACACCTTC. It is translated as CASSLDKEGYGYTF. The rearrangement links TRBV7-9 to TRBJ1-2; D unresolved. Germline assignment: CDR1 SEHNR and CDR2 FQNEAQ (reference sequence). This CDR3 is built from 14 residues. V shed 1 base and J shed 5 bases, with 11 bases lying between them.

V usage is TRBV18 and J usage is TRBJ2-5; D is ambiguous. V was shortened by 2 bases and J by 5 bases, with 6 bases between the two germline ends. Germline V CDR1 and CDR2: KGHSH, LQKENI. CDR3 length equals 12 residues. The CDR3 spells CASSPGVETQYF. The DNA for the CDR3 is TGTGCCAGCTCACCAGGGGTCGAGACCCAGTACTTC.

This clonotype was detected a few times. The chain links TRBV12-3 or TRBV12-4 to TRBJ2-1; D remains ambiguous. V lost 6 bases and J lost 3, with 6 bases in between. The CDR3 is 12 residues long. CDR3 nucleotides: TGTGCCAGCAGGGTTAACTACAATGAGCAGTTCTTC. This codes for CASRVNYNEQFF.

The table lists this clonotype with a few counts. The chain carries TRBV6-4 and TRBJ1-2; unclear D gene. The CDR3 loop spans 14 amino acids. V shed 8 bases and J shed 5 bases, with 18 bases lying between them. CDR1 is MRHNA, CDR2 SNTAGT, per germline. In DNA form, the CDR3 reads TGTGCCAGCGTAAAAGTTACCCCCACATATGGCTACACCTTC. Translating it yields CASVKVTPTYGYTF.

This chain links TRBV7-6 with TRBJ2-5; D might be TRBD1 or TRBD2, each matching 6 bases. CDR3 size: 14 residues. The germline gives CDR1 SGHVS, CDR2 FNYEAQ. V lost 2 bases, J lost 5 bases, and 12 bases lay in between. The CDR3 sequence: CASSLMGGAETQYF. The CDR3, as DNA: TGTGCCAGCAGCTTAATGGGGGGCGCTGAGACCCAGTACTTC.

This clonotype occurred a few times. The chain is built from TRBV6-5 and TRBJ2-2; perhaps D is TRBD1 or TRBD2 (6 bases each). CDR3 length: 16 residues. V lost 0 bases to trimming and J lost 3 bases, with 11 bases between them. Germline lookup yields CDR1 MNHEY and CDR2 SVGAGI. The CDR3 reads CASSYSPGADTGELFF. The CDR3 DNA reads TGTGCCAGCAGTTACTCCCCGGGGGCGGACACCGGGGAGCTGTTTTTT.

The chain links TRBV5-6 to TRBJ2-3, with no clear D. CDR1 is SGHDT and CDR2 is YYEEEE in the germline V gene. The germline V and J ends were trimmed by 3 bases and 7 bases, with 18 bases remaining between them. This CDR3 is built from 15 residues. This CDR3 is CASSSLGRTRNTQYF. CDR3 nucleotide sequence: TGTGCCAGCAGCTCCCTTGGACGAACGAGGAATACGCAGTATTTT.

For the CDR3, the DNA is TGTGCCAGTAGCTTATGGGGGACTAATTCACCCCTCCACTTT. Its translation: CASSLWGTNSPLHF. The chain joins TRBV12-3 or TRBV12-4 to TRBJ1-6; perhaps TRBD1 as D (5 bases). This CDR3 contains 14 residues. The V end was cut by 9 bases, the J end by 6 bases, with 15 bases between.

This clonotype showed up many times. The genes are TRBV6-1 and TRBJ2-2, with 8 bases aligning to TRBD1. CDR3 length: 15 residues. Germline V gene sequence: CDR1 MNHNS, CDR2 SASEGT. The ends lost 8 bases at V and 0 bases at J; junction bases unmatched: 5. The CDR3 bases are TGTGCCAGCGGAGGACAGGGTACGAACACCGGGGAGCTGTTTTTT. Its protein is CASGGQGTNTGELFF.

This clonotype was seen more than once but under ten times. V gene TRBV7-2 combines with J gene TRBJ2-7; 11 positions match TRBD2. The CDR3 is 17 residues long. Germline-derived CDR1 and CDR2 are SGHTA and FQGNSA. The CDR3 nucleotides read TGTGCGATCTATCGCGCTAGCGGGGGGAAATGTTCCTACGAGCAGTACGTC. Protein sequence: CAIYRASGGKCSYEQYV.

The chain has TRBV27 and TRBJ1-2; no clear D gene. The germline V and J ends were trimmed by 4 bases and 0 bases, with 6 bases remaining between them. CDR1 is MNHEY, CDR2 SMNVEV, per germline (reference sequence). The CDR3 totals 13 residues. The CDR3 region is CASSYGPNYGYTF. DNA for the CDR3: TGTGCCAGCAGTTACGGCCCTAACTATGGCTACACCTTC.

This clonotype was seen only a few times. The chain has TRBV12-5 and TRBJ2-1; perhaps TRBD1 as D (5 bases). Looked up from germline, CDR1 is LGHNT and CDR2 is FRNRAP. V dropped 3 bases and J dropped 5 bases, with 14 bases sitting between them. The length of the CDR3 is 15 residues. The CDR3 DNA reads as TGTGCTAGTGGTTTTGGTCTCAGGGCGAACAATGAGCAGTTCTTC. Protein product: CASGFGLRANNEQFF.

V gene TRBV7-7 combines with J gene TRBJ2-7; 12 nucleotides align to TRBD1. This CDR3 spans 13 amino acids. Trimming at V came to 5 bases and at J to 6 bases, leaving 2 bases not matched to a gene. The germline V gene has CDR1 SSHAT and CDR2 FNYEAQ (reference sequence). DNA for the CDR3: TGTGCCAGCAGCCGGGACAGGGGGCGCGAGCAGTACTTC. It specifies CASSRDRGREQYF. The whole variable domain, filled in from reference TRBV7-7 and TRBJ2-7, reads GAGVSQSPRYKVTKRGQDVTLRCDPISSHATLYWYQQALGQGPEFLTYFNYEAQPDKSGLPSDRFSAERPEGSISTLTIQRTEQRDSAMYRCASSRDRGREQYFGPGTRLTVT.

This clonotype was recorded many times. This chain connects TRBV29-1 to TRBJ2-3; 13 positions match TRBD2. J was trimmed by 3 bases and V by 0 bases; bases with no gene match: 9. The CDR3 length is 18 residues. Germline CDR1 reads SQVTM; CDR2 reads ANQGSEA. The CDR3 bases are TGCAGCGTTGAAGAATGGACTAGCGGGGGCCGGGCGACAGATACGCAGTATTTT. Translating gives CSVEEWTSGGRATDTQYF.

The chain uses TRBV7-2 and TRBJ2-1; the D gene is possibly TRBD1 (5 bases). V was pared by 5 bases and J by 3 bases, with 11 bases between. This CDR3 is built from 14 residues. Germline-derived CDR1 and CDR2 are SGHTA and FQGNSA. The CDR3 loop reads CASSVGVGYNEQFF. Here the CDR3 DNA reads TGTGCCAGCAGCGTAGGGGTCGGCTACAATGAGCAGTTCTTC.

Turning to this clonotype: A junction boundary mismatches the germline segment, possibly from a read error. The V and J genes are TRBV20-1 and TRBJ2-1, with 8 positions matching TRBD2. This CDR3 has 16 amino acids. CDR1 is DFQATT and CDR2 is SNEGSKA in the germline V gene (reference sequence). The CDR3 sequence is CCARDPASRGGNEQFF. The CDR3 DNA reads TGCTGTGCTAGAGATCCAGCGAGCCGGGGGGGCAATGAGCAGTTCTTC.

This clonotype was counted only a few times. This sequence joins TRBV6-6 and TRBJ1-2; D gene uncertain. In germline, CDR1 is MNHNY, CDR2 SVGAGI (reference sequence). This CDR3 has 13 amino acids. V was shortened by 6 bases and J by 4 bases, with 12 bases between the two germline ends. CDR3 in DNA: TGTGCCAGCAGCCCGGACGATCTCTATGGCTACACCTTC. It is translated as CASSPDDLYGYTF.

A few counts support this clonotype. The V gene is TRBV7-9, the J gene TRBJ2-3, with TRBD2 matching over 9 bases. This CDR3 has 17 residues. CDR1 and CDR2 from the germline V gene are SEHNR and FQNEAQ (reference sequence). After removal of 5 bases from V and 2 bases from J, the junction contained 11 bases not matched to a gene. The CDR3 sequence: CASSAVFSGGYTDTQYF. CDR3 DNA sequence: TGTGCCAGCAGCGCCGTCTTTAGCGGGGGTTACACAGATACGCAGTATTTT.

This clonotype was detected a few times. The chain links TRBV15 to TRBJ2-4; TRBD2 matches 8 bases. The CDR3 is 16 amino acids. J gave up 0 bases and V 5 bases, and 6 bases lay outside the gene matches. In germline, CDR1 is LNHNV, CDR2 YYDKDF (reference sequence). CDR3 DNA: TGTGCCACCAGCCATACGGGAGGGGTAGCCAAAAACATTCAGTACTTC. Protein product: CATSHTGGVAKNIQYF.

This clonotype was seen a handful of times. For the CDR3, the DNA is TGCAGTGCTAGAGATAGTGGGACCAATGAGCAGTTCTTC. The encoded protein is CSARDSGTNEQFF. The rearrangement joins TRBV20-1 to TRBJ2-1; D tentatively reads TRBD1 or TRBD2 (5 bases each). CDR1 is DFQATT and CDR2 is SNEGSKA in the germline V gene (reference sequence). This CDR3 is 13 amino acids long. Trimming took 0 bases from V and 6 from J, leaving 9 bases between them.

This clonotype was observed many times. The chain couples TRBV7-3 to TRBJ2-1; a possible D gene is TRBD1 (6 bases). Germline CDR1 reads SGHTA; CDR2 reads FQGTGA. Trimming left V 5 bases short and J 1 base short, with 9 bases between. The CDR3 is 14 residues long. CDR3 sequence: CASSPQGSYNEQFF. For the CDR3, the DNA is TGTGCCAGCAGCCCCCAGGGGTCCTACAATGAGCAGTTCTTC.

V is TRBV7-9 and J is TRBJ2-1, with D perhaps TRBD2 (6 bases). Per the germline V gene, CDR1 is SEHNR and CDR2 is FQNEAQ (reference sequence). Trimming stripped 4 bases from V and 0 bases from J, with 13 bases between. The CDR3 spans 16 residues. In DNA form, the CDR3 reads TGTGCCAGCAGCTACCTTGGGGGGAGCTCCTACAATGAGCAGTTCTTC. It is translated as CASSYLGGSSYNEQFF.

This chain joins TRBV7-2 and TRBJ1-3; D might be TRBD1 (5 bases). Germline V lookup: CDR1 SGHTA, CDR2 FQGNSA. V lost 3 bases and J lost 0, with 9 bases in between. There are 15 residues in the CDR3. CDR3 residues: CASSLGPNSGNTIYF. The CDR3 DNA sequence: TGTGCCAGCAGCTTGGGACCGAACTCTGGAAACACCATATATTTT.

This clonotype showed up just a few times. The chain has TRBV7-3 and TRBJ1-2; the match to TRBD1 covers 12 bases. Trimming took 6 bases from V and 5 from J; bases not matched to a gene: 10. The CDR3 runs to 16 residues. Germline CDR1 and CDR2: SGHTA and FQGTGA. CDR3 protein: CASSSGTGGGQYGYTF. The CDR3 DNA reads TGTGCCAGCAGTTCCGGGACAGGGGGCGGCCAATATGGCTACACCTTC.

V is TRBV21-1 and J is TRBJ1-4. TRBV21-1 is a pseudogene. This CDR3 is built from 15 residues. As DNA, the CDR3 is TGTGCCAGCAGCAAAGTCAGAAACTATAATGAAAAACTGTTTTTT. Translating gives CASSKVRNYNEKLFF.

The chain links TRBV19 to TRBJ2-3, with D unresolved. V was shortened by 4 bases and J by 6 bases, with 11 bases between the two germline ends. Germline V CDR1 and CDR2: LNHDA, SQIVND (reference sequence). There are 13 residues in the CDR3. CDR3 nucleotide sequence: TGTGCCAGTAGTACCCTTAAGCTCGATACGCAGTATTTT. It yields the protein CASSTLKLDTQYF.

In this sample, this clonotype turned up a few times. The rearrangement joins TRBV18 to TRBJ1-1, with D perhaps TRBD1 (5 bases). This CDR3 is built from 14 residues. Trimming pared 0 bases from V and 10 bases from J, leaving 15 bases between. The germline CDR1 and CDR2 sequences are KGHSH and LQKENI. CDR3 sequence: CASSPPGTATGAFF. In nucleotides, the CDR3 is TGTGCCAGCTCACCACCGGGGACGGCTACCGGAGCTTTCTTT.

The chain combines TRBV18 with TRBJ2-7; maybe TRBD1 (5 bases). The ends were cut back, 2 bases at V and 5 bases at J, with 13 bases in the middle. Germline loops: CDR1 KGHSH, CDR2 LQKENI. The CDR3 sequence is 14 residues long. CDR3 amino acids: CASSPGRALDEQYV. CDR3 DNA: TGTGCCAGCTCACCAGGCAGGGCCCTGGACGAGCAGTACGTC.

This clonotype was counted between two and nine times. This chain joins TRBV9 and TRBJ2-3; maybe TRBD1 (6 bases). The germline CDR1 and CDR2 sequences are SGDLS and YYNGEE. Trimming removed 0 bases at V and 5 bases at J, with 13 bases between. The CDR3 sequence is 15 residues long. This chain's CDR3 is CASSVGQAQLDTQYF. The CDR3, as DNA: TGTGCCAGCAGCGTAGGACAGGCGCAGCTAGATACGCAGTATTTT.